The sequence of this T cell receptor beta chain was determined in a study of T-cell reconstitution after alpha-beta-depleted transplantation in children. This clonotype turned up a few times. Its specificity is not known. Unique molecular identifiers were used in preparing the TCRbeta library. TCRdb recomputed calls from the PCR reads with MiXCR, one row per CDR3 protein. The sample includes fewer than 250,000 distinct CDR3 sequences, under 20% of them seen just once. The V segment lost 6 bases and the J segment 4 bases; nucleotides outside the gene matches: 12. Germline V CDR1 and CDR2: DFQATT, SNEGSKA (reference sequence). This CDR3 is 16 amino acids long. Study-wide results and caveats: It was surviving recipient T cells and thymic progenitors that gave some patients high TCRbeta diversity at day 60. Alpha-beta T cells about two months after transplant reportedly derived from several hundred expanded graft clones. T-cell numbers and diversity one year post-transplant derived largely from freshly generated T cells.

The specimen comprised PBMCs, mostly from graft donor cells, sampled 360 days after TCRalphabeta/CD19-depleted stem cell transplant. V gene TRBV20-1 combines with J gene TRBJ2-3, with TRBD2 identical over 11 bases. This TCR derives from a male patient between 2 and 10 years old who had a stem cell transplant for acute lymphoblastic leukemia, so the T cells may come from the graft donor. CDR3 coding DNA: TGCAGTGCAAATCGGGCTAGCGGGGGGCATTCAGATACGCAGTATTTT. Its translation is CSANRASGGHSDTQYF.